Below, 31 T cell receptor beta chains from the same sample are listed, as sequenced in a study of beta chain features in type 1 diabetes. The study reverse transcribed the entire isolated RNA, so it sequenced expressed TCRB transcripts. Measured with immunoSEQ multiplex PCR; TCRdb has only the in-frame clones, and not every one. The table has roughly 400,000 clones, approximately 15% seen once; the top ten hold roughly 0.036%. What was sequenced was naive CD4+ T cells from blood. The source is a man aged 25 to 40 in good health.

This clone was observed a handful of times. The chain combines TRBV7-2 with TRBJ1-5, with a tentative D call TRBD1 (6 bases). The CDR3 is 12 amino acids. Germline CDR1 SGHTA, CDR2 FQGNSA. Trimming pared 5 bases from V and 7 bases from J, leaving 9 bases between. CDR3 protein: CASSRRGQPQHF. CDR3 DNA sequence: TGTGCCAGCAGCCGGAGGGGGCAGCCCCAGCATTTT.

About this clone: Other DNA sequences in this sample translate to the same CDR3. The chain links TRBV5-4 to TRBJ2-3; no reliable D call. This CDR3 is built from 14 residues. V lost 0 bases to trimming and J lost 0 bases, with 5 bases between them. CDR1 and CDR2 from the germline V gene are SGHNT and YYREEE (reference sequence). The CDR3 DNA is TGTGCCAGCAGCTTGGGGGCTAGCACAGATACGCAGTATTTT. This translates into CASSLGASTDTQYF.

This chain uses TRBV29-1 with TRBJ2-3, with 7 bases fitting TRBD2. Germline CDR1 and CDR2: SQVTM and ANQGSEA. The CDR3 has 15 amino acids. Losses at the gene ends were 2 bases for V and 5 bases for J; bases not matched to a gene: 10. CDR3 amino acids: CSVELLAEVVDTQYF. The CDR3 nucleotides read TGCAGCGTTGAACTCCTAGCGGAAGTAGTAGATACGCAGTATTTT.

The CDR3 reads CASATGYGEAFF. DNA of the CDR3: TGTGCCAGCGCCACAGGGTATGGAGAAGCTTTCTTT. The rearrangement links TRBV25-1 to TRBJ1-1; maybe TRBD1 (6 bases). Germline loops: CDR1 MGHDK, CDR2 SYGVNS. Trimming removed 8 bases at V and 8 bases at J, with 15 bases between. The CDR3 loop spans 12 amino acids.

This clone occurred a few times. The genes are TRBV14 and TRBJ1-1; D call uncertain. Germline V CDR1 and CDR2: SGHDN, FVKESK. The V gene lost 2 bases and the J gene lost 6 bases, with 10 bases spanning the gap. CDR3 length equals 13 residues. The CDR3 protein is CASSQFPEAEAFF. DNA for the CDR3: TGTGCCAGCAGCCAATTCCCCGAGGCTGAAGCTTTCTTT. Based on the CDR3 plus reference TRBV14 and TRBJ1-1, the full variable domain is EAGVTQFPSHSVIEKGQTVTLRCDPISGHDNLYWYRRVMGKEIKFLLHFVKESKQDESGMPNNRFLAERTGGTYSTLKVQPAELEDSGVYFCASSQFPEAEAFFGQGTRLTVV.

The chain uses TRBV7-3 and TRBJ2-3, with D possibly matching TRBD2 (5 bases). The CDR3 contains 16 residues. Trimming left V 2 bases short and J 3 bases short, with 15 bases between. Germline V gene sequence: CDR1 SGHTA, CDR2 FQGTGA. The CDR3 sequence: CASSLRVGGSTDTQYF. In DNA form, the CDR3 reads TGTGCCAGCAGCTTACGAGTAGGCGGGTCGACAGATACGCAGTATTTT.

On this clone itself: Additional DNA sequences in this sample encode the identical CDR3. The rearrangement uses TRBV15 and TRBJ1-3, with D hard to call. Trimming stripped 0 bases from V and 2 bases from J, with 5 bases between. Germline CDR1 LNHNV, CDR2 YYDKDF (reference sequence). The CDR3 runs to 14 residues. CDR3 sequence: CATSRDRAGNTIYF. CDR3 bases: TGTGCCACCAGCAGAGATCGGGCTGGAAACACCATATATTTT.

The V gene is TRBV18, the J gene TRBJ2-3, with D possibly being TRBD1 (5 bases). With 5 bases removed from V and 2 bases from J, the gap between germline ends came to 8 bases. The CDR3 totals 13 residues. The V gene's germline CDR1 is KGHSH and CDR2 LQKENI. The chain's CDR3 is CASSARDTDTQYF. For the CDR3, the DNA is TGTGCCAGCTCAGCCAGGGACACAGATACGCAGTATTTT. Combining the CDR3 with reference TRBV18 and TRBJ2-3 gives the whole variable domain NAGVMQNPRHLVRRRGQEARLRCSPMKGHSHVYWYRQLPEEGLKFMVYLQKENIIDESGMPKERFSAEFPKEGPSILRIQQVVRGDSAAYFCASSARDTDTQYFGPGTRLTVL.

CDR3 region: CASSIGTSGLLGELFF. For the CDR3, the DNA is TGTGCCAGCAGCATCGGGACTAGCGGGTTACTCGGGGAGCTGTTTTTT. The rearrangement links TRBV9 to TRBJ2-2; 12 bases are shared with TRBD2. The CDR3 is made up of 16 amino acids. CDR1 and CDR2 (germline): SGDLS, YYNGEE. The junction had 8 bases not matched to a gene; V was cut back by 4 bases and J by 7 bases.

The chain has TRBV5-1 and TRBJ1-1; possibly TRBD1 for D (6 bases). V lost 2 bases and J lost 1, with 12 bases in between. Germline V gene data show CDR1 as SGHRS and CDR2 as YFSETQ. The CDR3 runs to 15 residues. CDR3 sequence: CASSFGHRENTEAFF. In DNA, the CDR3 is TGCGCCAGCAGCTTCGGCCACAGGGAGAACACTGAAGCTTTCTTT.

This clone was seen only a few times. The chain has TRBV6-5 and TRBJ2-1; weak D call: TRBD2 (5 bases). CDR1 is MNHEY and CDR2 is SVGAGI in the germline V gene. The CDR3 extends over 13 amino acids. Trimming left V 6 bases short and J 9 bases short, with 15 bases between. As DNA, the CDR3 is TGTGCCAGCAGCCCAACACTAGGGCGTGAGCAGTTCTTC. Translation gives CASSPTLGREQFF.

The V and J genes are TRBV2 and TRBJ2-5; D not resolved. Germline-derived CDR1 and CDR2 are SNHLY and FYNNEI. Trimming took 4 bases from V and 4 from J, leaving 7 bases between them. This CDR3 region has 12 residues. The CDR3, as DNA: TGTGCCAGCAGTGTCACGGGAGAGACCCAGTACTTC. Translating it yields CASSVTGETQYF.

The table lists this clone with a few counts. The gene calls are TRBV7-2 and TRBJ1-5, with 10 positions matching TRBD1. This CDR3 is built from 14 residues. Germline V gene sequence: CDR1 SGHTA, CDR2 FQGNSA. CDR3 region: CSCSRQGANQPQHF. CDR3 coding DNA: TGTAGCTGTTCGAGACAGGGGGCCAATCAGCCCCAGCATTTT.

This clone was observed a handful of times. The J gene is TRBJ2-1, the V gene TRBV7-2; TRBD2 aligns across 15 bases. With 6 bases clipped from V and 8 bases from J, the junction kept 5 bases outside the gene matches. The germline V gene encodes CDR1 SGHTA and CDR2 FQGNSA. The CDR3 loop spans 15 amino acids. The CDR3 sequence: CASSSGLAGGYEQFF. CDR3 DNA: TGTGCCAGCAGTTCGGGACTAGCGGGAGGCTATGAGCAGTTCTTC.

This clone came up a few times. This chain uses TRBV18 with TRBJ2-1; TRBD2 aligns across 11 bases. Germline values: CDR1 KGHSH, CDR2 LQKENI. The trim removed 0 bases at V and 10 bases at J, leaving 8 bases unmatched. The CDR3 runs to 16 residues. The CDR3 protein is CASSPPSSGRSGEQFF. CDR3 coding DNA: TGTGCCAGCTCACCACCGTCTAGCGGGAGGTCAGGAGAGCAGTTCTTC.

A few counts support this clone. V usage is TRBV6-6 and J usage is TRBJ2-1, with TRBD2 identical over 8 bases. CDR1 is MNHNY, CDR2 SVGAGI, per germline (reference sequence). Trimming at V came to 10 bases and at J to 6 bases, leaving 8 bases not matched to a gene. The CDR3 length is 13 residues. CDR3 bases: TGTGCCACCCGCCGGGAGGGGGTCAATGAGCAGTTCTTC. Protein product: CATRREGVNEQFF.

This clone has more than one count but fewer than ten. The rearrangement uses TRBV5-1 and TRBJ2-3; D unresolved. CDR1 and CDR2 (germline): SGHRS, YFSETQ. CDR3 length: 15 amino acids. Trimming left V 0 bases short and J 6 bases short, with 14 bases between. CDR3 in amino acids: CASSLAGGDVDTQYF. The CDR3 nucleotides read TGCGCCAGCAGCTTGGCTGGCGGAGACGTCGATACGCAGTATTTT.

This clone was detected a few times. This chain connects TRBV10-3 to TRBJ2-7; 12 nucleotides match TRBD1. CDR1 and CDR2 (germline): ENHRY, SYGVKD. J lost 4 bases, V lost 6 bases, and 4 bases had no gene match. This CDR3 comprises 14 residues. The CDR3 DNA is TGTGCCATCAGACCGGGACAGGGGGCTTACGAGCAGTACGTC. It encodes CAIRPGQGAYEQYV.

The CDR3 region has the DNA TGCGCCAGCAGCCAAGACTATGCGGGGGTCCAAGAGACCCAGTACTTC. Its protein product is CASSQDYAGVQETQYF. The chain recombines TRBV4-3 with TRBJ2-5, with 7 bases that match TRBD2. Germline trimming cut 0 bases from V and 1 base from J; bases unmatched to any gene: 5. CDR1 is LGHNA and CDR2 is YSLEER in the germline V gene. The CDR3 totals 16 residues.

The chain couples TRBV5-1 to TRBJ2-3, with D possibly being TRBD2 (6 bases). The CDR3 has 16 residues. The V and J ends lost 1 base and 0 bases respectively, with 12 bases between them. The V gene's germline CDR1 is SGHRS and CDR2 YFSETQ. The CDR3 nucleotides read TGCGCCAGCAGCTTGACCGGGGACTCAAGCACAGATACGCAGTATTTT. Protein: CASSLTGDSSTDTQYF.

The chain recombines TRBV7-9 with TRBJ2-2; D gene uncertain. The V and J ends lost 3 bases and 3 bases respectively, with 2 bases between them. CDR3 length: 12 amino acids. CDR1 and CDR2 (germline): SEHNR, FQNEAQ (reference sequence). The CDR3 DNA is TGTGCCAGCAGCTTCCACACCGGGGAGCTGTTTTTT. Translating gives CASSFHTGELFF.

The gene calls are TRBV7-2 and TRBJ2-3; 14 bases agree with TRBD2. This CDR3 is 16 amino acids long. Germline assignment: CDR1 SGHTA and CDR2 FQGNSA. Trimming removed 5 bases from V and 5 bases from J; junction bases left unmatched: 6. The CDR3 nucleotides read TGTGCCAGCAGCAAACCGGGACTAGCGGGGGTAGATACGCAGTATTTT. Translated: CASSKPGLAGVDTQYF.

This clone occurred a few times. The chain couples TRBV5-6 to TRBJ2-7; D unclear. From germline, CDR1 is SGHDT and CDR2 YYEEEE. This CDR3 region has 11 residues. Trimming removed 2 bases at V and 3 bases at J, with 3 bases between. CDR3 sequence: CASSFDYEQYF. The DNA of the CDR3 is TGTGCCAGCAGCTTTGACTACGAGCAGTACTTC.

The chain uses TRBV4-3 and TRBJ2-7; 10 positions agree with TRBD1. The CDR3 consists of 15 residues. CDR1 and CDR2 (germline): LGHNA, YSLEER. With V trimmed by 3 bases and J by 6 bases, 8 bases remained unmatched. The CDR3 region is CASSHGDRGFGEQYF. DNA of the CDR3: TGCGCCAGCAGCCACGGGGACAGGGGATTTGGCGAGCAGTACTTC.

This clone was seen a few times. The chain joins TRBV7-9 to TRBJ1-1; 7 nucleotides match TRBD1. This CDR3 has 14 amino acids. Per the germline V gene, CDR1 is SEHNR and CDR2 is FQNEAQ (reference sequence). The V gene end was trimmed by 5 bases and the J gene end by 4 bases; junction bases not matched to a gene: 7. In DNA form, the CDR3 reads TGTGCCAGCAGCCATGGACAGGTCGGCACTGAAGCTTTCTTT. Translation: CASSHGQVGTEAFF. Full variable domain (outside the CDR3, taken from reference TRBV7-9 and TRBJ1-1): DTGVSQNPRHKITKRGQNVTFRCDPISEHNRLYWYRQTLGQGPEFLTYFQNEAQLEKSRLLSDRFSAERPKGSFSTLEIQRTEQGDSAMYLCASSHGQVGTEAFFGQGTRLTVV.

Turning to this clone: Other DNA variants within this sample encode the same CDR3. The rearrangement joins TRBV7-2 to TRBJ2-3; D possibly corresponds to TRBD2 (7 bases). Germline loops: CDR1 SGHTA, CDR2 FQGNSA. The CDR3 covers 15 residues. The V and J ends lost 6 bases and 1 base respectively, with 14 bases between them. The CDR3 DNA reads TGTGCCAGCAGTCCGGGGGGCCGAGGCACAGATACGCAGTATTTT. The encoded protein is CASSPGGRGTDTQYF.

This chain uses TRBV5-6 with TRBJ2-7; no firm D call. Trimming took 1 base from V and 7 from J, leaving 9 bases between them. The germline CDR1 and CDR2 sequences are SGHDT and YYEEEE. This CDR3 is 12 amino acids long. Written as DNA, the CDR3 is TGTGCCAGCAGCTTGCACCTGGGGGAGCAGTACGTC. Translated: CASSLHLGEQYV.

The chain combines TRBV7-6 with TRBJ1-3, with 7 bases that match TRBD1. Losses at the gene ends were 1 base for V and 4 bases for J; bases not matched to a gene: 7. Germline loops: CDR1 SGHVS, CDR2 FNYEAQ. The CDR3 contains 16 residues. DNA of the CDR3: TGTGCCAGCAGCTTAGGGGACAGTGTGTTCGGAAACACCATATATTTT. Its protein product is CASSLGDSVFGNTIYF.

This clone came up once. The chain joins TRBV5-1 to TRBJ2-3; D uncertain. The germline V gene encodes CDR1 SGHRS and CDR2 YFSETQ. Trimming took off 4 bases at V and 4 bases at J, with 7 bases between the two ends. This CDR3 contains 12 residues. CDR3 sequence reads: CASSRAADTQYF. CDR3 sequence (DNA): TGCGCCAGCAGCAGGGCGGCAGATACGCAGTATTTT.

This clone was recorded a few times. The V and J genes are TRBV7-6 and TRBJ2-3, with 7 bases lining up with TRBD2. V lost 5 bases and J lost 2; bases outside the gene matches: 4. This CDR3 spans 14 amino acids. CDR1 and CDR2 from the germline V gene are SGHVS and FNYEAQ. The DNA for the CDR3 is TGTGCCAGCAGCCTCGGGACTAACACAGATACGCAGTATTTT. Its translation: CASSLGTNTDTQYF.

The CDR3 bases are TGTGCCAGCTCGCCGACAGCCCTGGTGGATACGCAGTATTTT. Its protein is CASSPTALVDTQYF. The genes are TRBV18 and TRBJ2-3; maybe TRBD1 (5 bases). The CDR3 totals 14 residues. Germline values: CDR1 KGHSH, CDR2 LQKENI. The V and J ends lost 6 bases and 6 bases respectively, with 16 bases between them.